The 19 T cell receptor beta chains reported below all come from one sample, sequenced in a study of T cell responses to AZD1222 COVID-19 vaccine (dated by TCRdb to the early 2020s). The time point label corresponds to: baseline before first vaccination. Library method: the immunoSEQ multiplex PCR assay. TCRdb took this table from immuneACCESS and kept in-frame rearrangements with V and J called. Such tables lack part of the clones; where checked against another copy, unresolved V genes explain under half of the gap, and the rest is unexplained. Here the sample has roughly 75,000 clones; 80% to 85% occur a single time. Over 7.5% of the sample is held by the ten biggest clonotypes. The input for sequencing was peripheral blood, taken on day 0 of AZD1222 vaccination. Receptor source: an adult in good health.

The chain links TRBV5-6 to TRBJ2-6; TRBD2 is a possible D gene (5 bases). The CDR3 extends over 18 amino acids. Trimming removed 0 bases at V and 0 bases at J, with 13 bases between. Germline CDR1 is SGHDT and CDR2 is YYEEEE. The CDR3, as DNA: TGTGCCAGCAGCTTGGTGGGAGACACCTACTCTGGGGCCAACGTCCTGACTTTC. Protein: CASSLVGDTYSGANVLTF.

This clone was seen once. V and J are TRBV7-2 and TRBJ1-6; D uncertain. The CDR3 covers 15 residues. Germline assignment: CDR1 SGHTA and CDR2 FQGNSA. V lost 1 base and J 3 bases, leaving 7 bases between the germline ends. The CDR3, as DNA: TGTGCCAGCAGCTTAGGGAACAGCTATAATTCACCCCTCCACTTT. Translation: CASSLGNSYNSPLHF.

A single count supports this clone. The V and J genes are TRBV29-1 and TRBJ2-2; 7 nucleotides agree with TRBD2. V shed 7 bases, J shed 6 bases, and the junction held 8 bases outside the gene matches. Germline V gene lookup returns CDR1 SQVTM and CDR2 ANQGSEA. CDR3 length: 13 residues. The CDR3 spells CSDLSGGSGELFF. The CDR3 DNA sequence: TGCAGCGACTTGTCCGGGGGGTCCGGGGAGCTGTTTTTT.

CDR3 coding DNA: TGTGCCAGCAGCTTAGCACAGGGCTATGGGTACAATGAGCAGTTCTTC. This sequence encodes CASSLAQGYGYNEQFF. The chain recombines TRBV7-6 with TRBJ2-1; the D gene is possibly TRBD1 (6 bases). The CDR3 is 16 amino acids. V lost 0 bases and J lost 4, with 13 bases in between. Germline assignment: CDR1 SGHVS and CDR2 FNYEAQ.

The chain has TRBV19 and TRBJ2-5, with D perhaps matching TRBD2 (5 bases). CDR3 length: 13 amino acids. Germline CDR1 is LNHDA and CDR2 is SQIVND (reference sequence). Trimming took off 7 bases at V and 5 bases at J, with 14 bases between the two ends. The CDR3 DNA sequence: TGTGCCAGTACCCAGGACCCGGGGGAGACCCAGTACTTC. Residues: CASTQDPGETQYF.

This clone was seen only once. The chain combines TRBV6-5 with TRBJ1-2; no clear D. This CDR3 comprises 14 residues. Germline values: CDR1 MNHEY, CDR2 SVGAGI. The V end lost 2 bases, the J end lost 1 base, and 8 bases lay between the germline ends. CDR3 loop: CASSYTTDNYGYTF. CDR3 DNA sequence: TGTGCCAGCAGTTACACTACAGATAACTATGGCTACACCTTC.

The gene calls are TRBV5-1 and TRBJ2-1; D unclear. The CDR3 sequence is 14 residues long. CDR1 and CDR2 from the germline V gene are SGHRS and YFSETQ. The V end was cut by 0 bases, the J end by 3 bases, with 7 bases between. The CDR3: CASSLASVYNEQFF. CDR3 nucleotides: TGCGCCAGCAGCTTGGCCAGCGTCTACAATGAGCAGTTCTTC. Filled out from reference TRBV5-1 and TRBJ2-1, the complete variable domain reads KAGVTQTPRYLIKTRGQQVTLSCSPISGHRSVSWYQQTPGQGLQFLFEYFSETQRNKGNFPGRFSGRQFSNSRSEMNVSTLELGDSALYLCASSLASVYNEQFFGPGTRLTVL.

The rearrangement links TRBV28 to TRBJ1-2; TRBD1 might be the D (5 bases). Germline V gives CDR1 MDHEN, CDR2 SYDVKM. V lost 8 bases and J 0 bases, leaving 10 bases between the germline ends. The CDR3 spans 13 residues. The CDR3 loop reads CASETVSNYGYTF. The CDR3 DNA follows: TGTGCCAGCGAGACAGTCTCTAACTATGGCTACACCTTC.

This chain links TRBV5-4 with TRBJ2-2; D is ambiguous. CDR3 length: 12 amino acids. Trimming removed 3 bases at V and 8 bases at J, with 8 bases between. Germline values: CDR1 SGHNT, CDR2 YYREEE (reference sequence). CDR3 region: CASSSLGGELFF. For the CDR3, the DNA is TGTGCCAGCAGCTCCTTGGGGGGGGAGCTGTTTTTT.

This clone was seen only once. V is TRBV3-1 (or the pseudogene TRBV3-2) and J is TRBJ1-5; D uncertain. V lost 0 bases and J lost 2, with 11 bases in between. The CDR3 has 16 residues. CDR1 and CDR2 (germline): LGHDT, YNNKEL (reference sequence). The CDR3 spells CASSQDVQWGNQPQHF. The CDR3 nucleotides are TGTGCCAGCAGCCAAGACGTCCAGTGGGGCAATCAGCCCCAGCATTTT.

The V and J genes are TRBV29-1 and TRBJ2-5; 12 nucleotides align to TRBD1. The CDR3 covers 14 residues. J was trimmed by 4 bases and V by 3 bases; bases with no gene match: 3. CDR1 and CDR2 from the germline V gene are SQVTM and ANQGSEA. The CDR3 nucleotides are TGCAGCGTTGACGGGACAGGGGGCCCAGAGACCCAGTACTTC. This codes for CSVDGTGGPETQYF.

Written as DNA, the CDR3 is TGTGCCAGCAGCCGACAACGACAGGACAAAGAGACCCAGTACTTC. Protein sequence: CASSRQRQDKETQYF. The chain links TRBV5-6 to TRBJ2-5, with TRBD1 as a possible D gene (6 bases). This CDR3 has 15 amino acids. The germline CDR1 and CDR2 sequences are SGHDT and YYEEEE. Deletions cut 4 bases from V and 3 bases from J, with 16 bases between. Supplemented by reference TRBV5-6 and TRBJ2-5, the full variable domain reads DAGVTQSPTHLIKTRGQQVTLRCSPKSGHDTVSWYQQALGQGPQFIFQYYEEEERQRGNFPDRFSGHQFPNYSSELNVNALLLGDSALYLCASSRQRQDKETQYFGPGTRLLVL.

The chain carries TRBV5-1 and TRBJ2-2; D perhaps matches TRBD1 (5 bases). CDR3 length equals 15 residues. V gave up 4 bases and J gave up 0 bases, with 10 bases separating them. The germline V gene has CDR1 SGHRS and CDR2 YFSETQ. As DNA, the CDR3 is TGCGCCAGCAGCCTCGACAGTCCGAACACCGGGGAGCTGTTTTTT. It specifies CASSLDSPNTGELFF.

The chain is built from TRBV19 and TRBJ1-6; the D gene is possibly TRBD1 (6 bases). Deletions cut 5 bases from V and 3 bases from J, with 14 bases between. The germline V gene encodes CDR1 LNHDA and CDR2 SQIVND (reference sequence). The CDR3 loop spans 16 amino acids. The CDR3 loop reads CASSPRGHDYNSPLHF. CDR3 in DNA: TGTGCCAGTAGTCCCCGGGGACACGACTATAATTCACCCCTCCACTTT.

This clone was found a few times. This sequence joins TRBV28 and TRBJ2-1, with 9 positions matching TRBD1. Germline CDR1 and CDR2: MDHEN and SYDVKM. The ends lost 5 bases at V and 8 bases at J; junction bases unmatched: 13. The CDR3 is 16 amino acids. This CDR3 reads CASSNPPGQGIHEQFF. DNA of the CDR3: TGTGCCAGCAGTAATCCTCCGGGACAGGGCATCCATGAGCAGTTCTTC.

The chain employs TRBV18 and TRBJ2-1; the D gene could be TRBD1 or TRBD2 (5 bases each). The CDR3 length is 14 residues. CDR1 and CDR2 (germline): KGHSH, LQKENI. Trimming took 4 bases from V and 2 from J, leaving 9 bases between them. The CDR3 reads CASSREGPYNEQFF. The CDR3 nucleotides read TGTGCCAGCTCACGAGAGGGACCCTACAATGAGCAGTTCTTC. The full variable domain, completed using reference TRBV18 and TRBJ2-1, is NAGVMQNPRHLVRRRGQEARLRCSPMKGHSHVYWYRQLPEEGLKFMVYLQKENIIDESGMPKERFSAEFPKEGPSILRIQQVVRGDSAAYFCASSREGPYNEQFFGPGTRLTVL.

The V call is TRBV5-1, the J call TRBJ2-3; D gene ambiguous. CDR3 length equals 13 residues. Trimming left V 2 bases short and J 6 bases short, with 10 bases between. Germline V lookup: CDR1 SGHRS, CDR2 YFSETQ. The CDR3, as DNA: TGCGCCAGCAGCTTTTCTGCGTTCGATACGCAGTATTTT. Translation gives CASSFSAFDTQYF.

The gene calls are TRBV29-1 and TRBJ2-3; 8 bases are shared with TRBD2. Germline V gives CDR1 SQVTM, CDR2 ANQGSEA. The CDR3 is 11 amino acids. In DNA, the CDR3 is TGCAGTCTGACTAGCGCAGATACGCAGTATTTT. Encoded protein: CSLTSADTQYF.

This clone appeared once. The chain is built from TRBV18 and TRBJ1-1; a possible D gene is TRBD1 (6 bases). This CDR3 has 14 residues. Trimming took off 8 bases at V and 5 bases at J, with 18 bases between the two ends. In germline, CDR1 is KGHSH, CDR2 LQKENI. CDR3: CASLQTEGGTEAFF. The CDR3 DNA reads TGTGCCAGCCTCCAGACCGAGGGGGGGACTGAAGCTTTCTTT. The whole variable domain, remainder taken from reference TRBV18 and TRBJ1-1, is NAGVMQNPRHLVRRRGQEARLRCSPMKGHSHVYWYRQLPEEGLKFMVYLQKENIIDESGMPKERFSAEFPKEGPSILRIQQVVRGDSAAYFCASLQTEGGTEAFFGQGTRLTVV.